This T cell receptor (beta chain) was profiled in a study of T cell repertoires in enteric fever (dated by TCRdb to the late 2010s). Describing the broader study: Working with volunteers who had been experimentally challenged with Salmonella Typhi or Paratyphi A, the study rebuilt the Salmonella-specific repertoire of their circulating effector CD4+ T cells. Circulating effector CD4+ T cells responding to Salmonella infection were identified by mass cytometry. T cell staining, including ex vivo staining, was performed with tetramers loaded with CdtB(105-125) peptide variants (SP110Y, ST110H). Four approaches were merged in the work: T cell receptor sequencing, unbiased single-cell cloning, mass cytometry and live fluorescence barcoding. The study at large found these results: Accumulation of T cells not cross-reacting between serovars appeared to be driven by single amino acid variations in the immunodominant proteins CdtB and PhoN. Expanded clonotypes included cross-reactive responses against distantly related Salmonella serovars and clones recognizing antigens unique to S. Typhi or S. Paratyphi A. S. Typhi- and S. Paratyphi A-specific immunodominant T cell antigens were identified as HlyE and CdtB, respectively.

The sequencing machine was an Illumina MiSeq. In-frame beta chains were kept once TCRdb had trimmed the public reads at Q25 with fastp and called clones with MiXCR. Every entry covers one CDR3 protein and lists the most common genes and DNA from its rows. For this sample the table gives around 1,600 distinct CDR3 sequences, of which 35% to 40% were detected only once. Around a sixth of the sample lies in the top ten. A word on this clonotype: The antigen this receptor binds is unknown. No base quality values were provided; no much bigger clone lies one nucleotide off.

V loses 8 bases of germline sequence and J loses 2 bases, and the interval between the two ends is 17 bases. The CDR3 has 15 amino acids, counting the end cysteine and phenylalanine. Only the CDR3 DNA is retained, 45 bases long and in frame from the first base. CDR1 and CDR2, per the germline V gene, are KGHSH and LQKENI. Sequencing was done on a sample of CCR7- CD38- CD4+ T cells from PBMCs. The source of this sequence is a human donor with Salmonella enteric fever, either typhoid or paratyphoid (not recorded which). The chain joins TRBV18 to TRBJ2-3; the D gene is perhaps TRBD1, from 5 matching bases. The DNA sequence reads TGTGCCAGCGCGTGGGGCGGCACACACACAGATACGCAGTATTTT. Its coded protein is CASAWGGTHTDTQYF.